These 4 T cell receptor beta chains share one sample of origin, sequenced in a study of T-cell memory formation after mild COVID-19. Using its own MiXCR run on the 5' RACE reads, TCRdb lists one record per CDR3 protein. Found here are approximately 440,000 distinct CDR3 sequences, roughly 20% of them singletons; the top ten hold 7.5% to 9.5%. The sample taken for sequencing was PBMCs or a T cell subset sorted from them (not recorded which). Receptor source: an adult woman who had mild COVID-19 (a few samples of this study predate the infection). Cell type and time point are not known.

This clonotype was found a few times. The CDR3 bases are TGTGCCAGCAGCAAGGGACAGGGCTACGAGCAGTACTTC. It specifies CASSKGQGYEQYF. The rearrangement joins TRBV7-3 to TRBJ2-7; 9 bases are a match to TRBD1. Trimming took 5 bases from V and 3 from J; bases not matched to a gene: 2. Looked up from germline, CDR1 is SGHTA and CDR2 is FQGTGA. The CDR3 sequence is 13 residues long. Using reference TRBV7-3 and TRBJ2-7 for the parts outside the CDR3, the full variable domain is GAGVSQTPSNKVTEKGKYVELRCDPISGHTALYWYRQSLGQGPEFLIYFQGTGAADDSGLPNDRFFAVRPEGSVSTLKIQRTERGDSAVYLCASSKGQGYEQYFGPGTRLTVT.

This clonotype was seen once. The chain carries TRBV12-3 or TRBV12-4 and TRBJ2-7; D may be TRBD2 (6 bases). V was cut by 7 bases and J by 3 bases, with 13 bases left in between. This CDR3 comprises 13 residues. This chain's CDR3 is CASTIAVGYEQYF. As DNA, the CDR3 is TGTGCCAGCACCATAGCGGTGGGCTACGAGCAGTACTTC.

The V and J genes are TRBV4-2 and TRBJ2-2; tentatively, D is TRBD2 (6 bases). Germline V CDR1 and CDR2: LGHNA, YNFKEQ. V lost 0 bases, J lost 4 bases, and 12 bases lay in between. The CDR3 length is 16 residues. The CDR3 region is CASSQDPGDLTGELFF. In DNA, the CDR3 is TGTGCCAGCAGCCAAGATCCGGGGGACCTCACCGGGGAGCTGTTTTTT.

The rearrangement links TRBV29-1 to TRBJ2-1, with D possibly matching TRBD2 (5 bases). The CDR3 is 12 residues long. From germline, CDR1 is SQVTM and CDR2 ANQGSEA. Trimming took 5 bases from V and 5 from J, leaving 10 bases between them. The CDR3 here is CSVIGNHNEQFF. The CDR3 DNA reads as TGCAGCGTTATCGGGAACCACAATGAGCAGTTCTTC.